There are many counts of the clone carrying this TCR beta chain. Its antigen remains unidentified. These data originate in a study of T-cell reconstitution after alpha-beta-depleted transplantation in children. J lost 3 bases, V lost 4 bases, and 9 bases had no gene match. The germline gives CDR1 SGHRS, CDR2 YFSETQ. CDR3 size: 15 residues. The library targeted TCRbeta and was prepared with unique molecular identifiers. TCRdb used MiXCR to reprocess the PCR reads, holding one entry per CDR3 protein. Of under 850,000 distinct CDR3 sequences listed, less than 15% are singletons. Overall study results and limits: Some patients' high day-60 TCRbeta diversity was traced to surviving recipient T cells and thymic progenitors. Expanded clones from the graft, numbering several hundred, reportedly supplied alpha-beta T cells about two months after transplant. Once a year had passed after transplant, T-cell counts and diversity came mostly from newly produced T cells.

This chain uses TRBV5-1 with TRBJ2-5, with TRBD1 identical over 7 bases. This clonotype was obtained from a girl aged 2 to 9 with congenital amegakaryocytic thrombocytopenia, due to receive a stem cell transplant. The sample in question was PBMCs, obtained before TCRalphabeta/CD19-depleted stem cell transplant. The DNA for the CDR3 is TGCGCCAGCAGCACGGGACAGCCACCAAAAGAGACCCAGTACTTC. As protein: CASSTGQPPKETQYF.